This T cell receptor beta chain was obtained from a study of T cells after yellow fever vaccination. The study's findings and limits: Peaking faster, on day 5 versus 15, the secondary response was nonetheless weaker.

TCRdb called the 5' RACE reads again in MiXCR, with one record for every CDR3 protein. The sample has 100,000 to 150,000 distinct CDR3 sequences, over 8% seen once. This clonotype came up many times. Its antigen is still unknown. The CDR3 has 17 amino acids. Trimming removed 2 bases at V and 6 bases at J, with 23 bases between. Germline-derived CDR1 and CDR2 are LGHDT and YNNKEL (reference sequence). The source was CD8+ T cells sorted from PBMCs, collected on the day of the yellow fever booster vaccination. This chain joins TRBV3-1 and TRBJ2-7; D may correspond to TRBD1 or TRBD2 (5 bases each). This receptor was obtained from a young man who received the YFV17D yellow fever vaccine. The CDR3 reads CASSQQSNSFGGGEQYF. CDR3 coding DNA: TGTGCCAGCAGCCAACAATCGAATAGTTTTGGTGGGGGCGAGCAGTACTTC.